The source of this TCR beta chain is a study of CD8+CD57+ T cells in acquired aplastic anemia. About the study: Sorted CD4+ and CD8+ cells yielded around 3.3 ug of DNA on average. Study outcomes and limitations: Comparison of patients with controls identified about 27 shared CD8+ CDR3 sequences.

Patients selected for sequencing had displayed CD8+CD57+ cell expansion by flow cytometry. The patients, all of them, had severe acquired aplastic anemia. There was no therapy given to any patient before the blood sampling took place. V lost 2 bases to trimming and J lost 7 bases, with 10 bases between them. CDR3 length equals 13 residues. CDR1 and CDR2 (germline): KGHDR, SFDVKD. TCR beta VDJ and CDR3 profiling used genomic DNA as template. TCRdb used MiXCR to reprocess the reads, holding one entry per CDR3 protein. This table holds roughly 200,000 distinct CDR3 sequences, 63% found once. Comment on this clonotype: Its antigen is unidentified.

The chain recombines TRBV24-1 with TRBJ1-1; possibly TRBD1 for D (5 bases). The specimen sequenced was sorted CD4+, CD8+, or CD8+CD57+ T cells (not recorded which) from PBMCs. This TCR was sampled from a human donor with aplastic anemia. The CDR3 DNA follows: TGTGCCACCAGTGATTCCTATGGGGGTGAAGCTTTCTTT. Its protein product is CATSDSYGGEAFF.